This T cell receptor (beta chain) stems from a study of tissue T cells after allogeneic stem cell transplantation. Only in-frame clones appear in the TCRdb table, and some are missing; sequencing was by immunoSEQ multiplex PCR. The table records 7,800 or so clones, approximately 34% of them present only once. Whole-study findings and limits: Only a limited share of tissue TCRs appeared in blood or spleen. This small cohort was clinically heterogeneous, and sampling depth was a limitation.

The CDR3 length is 11 residues. Germline assignment: CDR1 NSHNY and CDR2 SYGAGN. V lost 4 bases and J lost 11; bases outside the gene matches: 3. Worth noting for this clone: Its specificity is unknown. Germline and genes: mouse. The read falls 1 residue short of the CDR3 end, and the missing part is taken from the germline J gene.

Time point reported: mouse harvest day 14 after allogeneic transplant. The graft held 10^6 splenic CD5+ T cells and 10^7 T-cell-depleted bone marrow cells. Mice had MHC-mismatched B6 into BALB/c GVHD, sampled day 7 or 14. The sequence was obtained from a female BALB/c mouse given C57BL/6 T cells with graft-versus-host disease after an allogeneic hematopoietic cell transplant. This rearrangement joins TRBV13-1 to TRBJ1-1; TRBD1 matches at 9 bases. Sequencing used skin. CDR3 bases read: TGTGCCAGCAGTCGGACAGGGGAGGTCTTC. As protein: CASSRTGEVF. The whole CDR3 sequence is CASSRTGEVFF.